This T cell receptor (beta chain) was captured by sequencing in a study of blood T cell repertoires in COVID-19. The overall study: Material from acute and convalescent COVID-19 was sourced from the United States, Italy and Spain.

The protocol was immunoSEQ multiplex PCR, while the TCRdb copy is restricted to in-frame clones and leaves out a portion. Of about 320,000 clones in the sample, about 90% were seen once. The CDR3 is made up of 13 amino acids. With 6 bases removed from V and 9 bases from J, the gap between germline ends came to 16 bases. Per the germline V gene, CDR1 is SGHRS and CDR2 is YFSETQ. The TCR comes from a young man who had recovered from COVID-19. V and J are TRBV5-1 and TRBJ2-1; weak D call: TRBD2 (6 bases). Sequences were obtained from PBMCs or T cells enriched from blood (not recorded which). CDR3 in DNA: TGCGCCAGCACTAGCTATGGGGGGACTGAGCAGTTCTTC. This sequence encodes CASTSYGGTEQFF. Full variable domain (outside the CDR3, taken from reference TRBV5-1 and TRBJ2-1): KAGVTQTPRYLIKTRGQQVTLSCSPISGHRSVSWYQQTPGQGLQFLFEYFSETQRNKGNFPGRFSGRQFSNSRSEMNVSTLELGDSALYLCASTSYGGTEQFFGPGTRLTVL.